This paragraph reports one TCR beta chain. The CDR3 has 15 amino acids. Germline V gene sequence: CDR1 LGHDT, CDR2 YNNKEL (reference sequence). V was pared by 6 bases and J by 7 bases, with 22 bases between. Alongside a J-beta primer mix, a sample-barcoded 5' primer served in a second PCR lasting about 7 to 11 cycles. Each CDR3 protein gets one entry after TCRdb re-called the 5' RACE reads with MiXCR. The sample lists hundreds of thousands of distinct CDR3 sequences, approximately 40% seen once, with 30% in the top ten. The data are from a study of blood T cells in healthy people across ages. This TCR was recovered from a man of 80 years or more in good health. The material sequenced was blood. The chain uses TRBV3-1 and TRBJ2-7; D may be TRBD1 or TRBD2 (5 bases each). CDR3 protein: CASSLAGTGINEQYF. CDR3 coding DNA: TGTGCCAGCAGTCTGGCCGGGACGGGGATCAATGAGCAGTACTTC.